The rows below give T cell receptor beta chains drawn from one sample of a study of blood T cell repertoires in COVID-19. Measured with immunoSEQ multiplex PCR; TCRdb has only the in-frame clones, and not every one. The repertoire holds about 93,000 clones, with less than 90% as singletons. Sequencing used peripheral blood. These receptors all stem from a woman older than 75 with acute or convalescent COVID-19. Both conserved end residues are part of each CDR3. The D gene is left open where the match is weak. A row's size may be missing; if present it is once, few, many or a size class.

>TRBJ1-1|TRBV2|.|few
TGTGCCAGCAGGCGCTCGGGGGGCACTGAAGCTTTCTTT
CASRRSGGTEAFF
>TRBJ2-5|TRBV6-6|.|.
TGTGCCAGCACCCGGAGCGGCGGAGAGACCCAGTACTTC
CASTRSGGETQYF
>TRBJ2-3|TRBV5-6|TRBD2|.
TGTGCCAGCAGCCTAGGACTAGCGGGGGCCAGGGGGGATACGCAGTATTTT
CASSLGLAGARGDTQYF
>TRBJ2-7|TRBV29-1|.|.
TGCAGCGTTGAAGACACAGCCTACGAGCAGTACTTC
CSVEDTAYEQYF
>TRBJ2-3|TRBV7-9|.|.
TGTGCCAGCAGCGTATCCACAGATACGCAGTATTTT
CASSVSTDTQYF
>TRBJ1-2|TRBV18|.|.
TGTGCCAGCTCACGGGGGGTTATAACGAACTATGGCTACACCTTC
CASSRGVITNYGYTF
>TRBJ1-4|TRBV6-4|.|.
TGTGCCATTACTACCGGGGGGGAAAAACTGTTTTTT
CAITTGGEKLFF
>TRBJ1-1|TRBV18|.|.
TGTGCCAGCTCACCAGAGGTGAACACTGAAGCTTTCTTT
CASSPEVNTEAFF
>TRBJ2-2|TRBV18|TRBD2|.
TGTGCCAGCTCACCCTCCCGGGGGGGACAAAACACCGGGGAGCTGTTTTTT
CASSPSRGGQNTGELFF
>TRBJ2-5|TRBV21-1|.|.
TGTGCCAGCAGCGAGGGAGGCCCAAACCTCCGAGAGACCCAGTACTTC
CASSEGGPNLRETQYF
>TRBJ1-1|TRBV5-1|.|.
TGCGCCAGCAGCTTGGAGGGAGGCCCTGAAGCTTTCTTT
CASSLEGGPEAFF
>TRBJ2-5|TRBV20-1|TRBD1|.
TGCAGTGCTAGTGAGGGGGACAGGGAAAGGCTCCAAGAGACCCAGTACTTC
CSASEGDRERLQETQYF
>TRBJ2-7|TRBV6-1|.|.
TGTGCCAGCAGTGAGAGGGTGGGGACCTACGAGCAGTACTTC
CASSERVGTYEQYF
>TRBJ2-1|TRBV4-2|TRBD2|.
TGTGCCAGCAGACTAGGGGCTAGCGGGGCCCTCCGCAATGAGCAGTTCTTC
CASRLGASGALRNEQFF
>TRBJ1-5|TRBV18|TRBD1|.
TGTGCCAGCTCACCCCGGGGACAGGGTGCGGGGCAGCCCCAGCATTTT
CASSPRGQGAGQPQHF
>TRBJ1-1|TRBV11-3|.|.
TGTGCCAGCAGCTTAGATGGGGAGGCCGACGGGAACACTGAAGCTTTCTTT
CASSLDGEADGNTEAFF
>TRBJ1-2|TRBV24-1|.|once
TGTGCCACCAGTGCAGGGCGAACCTATGGCTACACCTTC
CATSAGRTYGYTF
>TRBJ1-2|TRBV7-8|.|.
TGTGCCAGCAGCTTACAGGGTACCCCCTATGGCTACACCTTC
CASSLQGTPYGYTF
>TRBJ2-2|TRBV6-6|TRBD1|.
TGTGCCAGCAGTGACACAGGGGACACCGGGGAGCTGTTTTTT
CASSDTGDTGELFF
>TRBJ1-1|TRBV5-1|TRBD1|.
TGCGCCAGCAGCTTGGAGGGGGCAGGGAACACTGAAGCTTTCTTT
CASSLEGAGNTEAFF
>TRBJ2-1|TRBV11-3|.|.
TGTGCCAGCAGCCCACGGACAAATTACAATGAGCAGTTCTTC
CASSPRTNYNEQFF
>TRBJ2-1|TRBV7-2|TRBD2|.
TGTGCCAGCAGCCAGAGGACTAGCGGGGGAATTGATGAGCAGTTCTTC
CASSQRTSGGIDEQFF
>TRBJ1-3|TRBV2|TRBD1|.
TGTGCCAGCAGCATAGAGGGGACAGGAGGAAACACCATATATTTT
CASSIEGTGGNTIYF
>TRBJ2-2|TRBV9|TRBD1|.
TGTGCCAGCAACAGGGGCACCGGGGAGCTGTTTTTT
CASNRGTGELFF
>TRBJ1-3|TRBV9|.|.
TGTGCCAGCAGCGTAGAATTGAGTCCACGCTCTGGAAACACCATATATTTT
CASSVELSPRSGNTIYF
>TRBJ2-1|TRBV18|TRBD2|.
TGTGCCAGCTCCGGGGCGGGGGGGAGCTCCTACAATGAGCAGTTCTTC
CASSGAGGSSYNEQFF
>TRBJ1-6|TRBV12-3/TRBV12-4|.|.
TGTGCCAGCAGGTCACAGGGACCCCTCCACTTT
CASRSQGPLHF
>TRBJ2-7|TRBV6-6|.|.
TGTGCCAGCAGTTACTCGAGACAGGCCTACGAGCAGTACTTC
CASSYSRQAYEQYF
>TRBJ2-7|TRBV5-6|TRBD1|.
TGTGCCAGCAGCCCATGGGACAGACCTTACGAGCAGTACTTC
CASSPWDRPYEQYF
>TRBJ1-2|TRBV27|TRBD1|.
TGTGCCAGCAGGCAACAGGGGGCTGAAGTCGGCTACACCTTC
CASRQQGAEVGYTF
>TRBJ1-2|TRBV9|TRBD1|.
TGTGCCAGCAGCGTAGACGGGAGGGGGCAAAGCTATGGCTACACCTTC
CASSVDGRGQSYGYTF
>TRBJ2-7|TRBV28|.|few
TGTGCCAGCCTGCAAGGGGGTTCCTCCTACGAGCAGTACTTC
CASLQGGSSYEQYF
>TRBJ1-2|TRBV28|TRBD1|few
TGTGCCAGCAGCTCCCAGGTCAGGGGGTACTATGGCTACACCTTC
CASSSQVRGYYGYTF
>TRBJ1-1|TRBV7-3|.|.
TGTGCCAGCAGCTTAGCGGGGAACACTGAAGCTTTCTTT
CASSLAGNTEAFF
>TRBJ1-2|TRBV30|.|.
TGTGCCTGGGGGAAGAACAGGGTCTATGGCTACACCTTC
CAWGKNRVYGYTF
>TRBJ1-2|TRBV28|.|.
TGTGCCAGCAGTTCCCGCCAGTATGGCTACACCTTC
CASSSRQYGYTF
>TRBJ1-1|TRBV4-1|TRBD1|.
TGCGCCAGCACCTTTTCGACAGGGTTTCCTGAAGCTTTCTTT
CASTFSTGFPEAFF
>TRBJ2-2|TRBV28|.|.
TGTGCCAGCAGCTCGCAGGGGCAGACCGGGGAGCTGTTTTTT
CASSSQGQTGELFF
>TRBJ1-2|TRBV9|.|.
TGTGCCAGCAGCGGAGCCCCCTATGGCTACACCTTC
CASSGAPYGYTF
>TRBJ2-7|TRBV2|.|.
TGTGCCAGCAGTAGAGACAGTGGGGAGCAGTACTTC
CASSRDSGEQYF
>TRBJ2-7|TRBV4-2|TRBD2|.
TGTGCCAGCAGCCTAAAAAGGGGGACTAGCGGGGGATCCTTTCCGAGCTCCTACGAGCAGTACTTC
CASSLKRGTSGGSFPSSYEQYF
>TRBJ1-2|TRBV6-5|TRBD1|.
TGTGCCAGCAGTCCTACAAAGGACAGGGCCCATGGCTACACCTTC
CASSPTKDRAHGYTF
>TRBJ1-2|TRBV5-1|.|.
TGCGCCAGCAGCCCGGGACTGGCTAACTATGGCTACACCTTC
CASSPGLANYGYTF
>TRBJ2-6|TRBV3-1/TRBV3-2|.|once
TGTGCCAGCAGCCGCGAGAGCGGATACTCTGGGGCCAACGTCCTGACTTTC
CASSRESGYSGANVLTF
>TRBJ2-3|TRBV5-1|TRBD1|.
TGCGCCAGCAGCTTGGATACAGGGGGGACAGATACGCAGTATTTT
CASSLDTGGTDTQYF
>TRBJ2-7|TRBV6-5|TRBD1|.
TGTGCCAGCAGTTACCGGCAGGGGGCCATCCACGAGCAGTACTTC
CASSYRQGAIHEQYF
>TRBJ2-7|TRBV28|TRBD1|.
TGTGCCAGCAGGATACAGGGGCACGGAGAGCAGTACTTC
CASRIQGHGEQYF
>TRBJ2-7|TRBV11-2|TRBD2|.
TGTGCCAGCAGCCCTAGCGGGGGGGGATCCTACGAGCAGTACTTC
CASSPSGGGSYEQYF